This TCR beta chain appears in the sequencing data of a study of metastatic and nonmetastatic thyroid tumors. Overall study context: The authors compared repertoires across blood and tumor or nodule tissue from malignant and benign thyroid patients. Study observations and caveats: Across blood and tumor, TCR beta diversity in malignant thyroid tumors was reportedly significantly higher than in benign nodules.

Thyroid surgery took place with no prior treatment in any patient. Methods used by the authors: A classifier for distant metastasis in papillary thyroid cancer was constructed using CDR3 differences observed across clinicopathological groups. TCRdb re-analyzed the PCR reads using MiXCR. The V and J calls come from TCRdb's annotation, not from the publication. This sample has 11,000 or so clones, with 38% found just once. This clone was seen a few times. Its matching antigen is unknown. Trimming removed 5 bases at V and 4 bases at J, with 20 bases between. Germline values: CDR1 SGHNT, CDR2 YENEEA. This CDR3 has 16 amino acids.

The chain is built from TRBV11-3 and TRBJ2-5; a possible D gene is TRBD1 (7 bases). The sample taken for sequencing was tumor tissue. This clonotype was obtained from a female donor with papillary thyroid cancer or a benign thyroid nodule (not recorded which). Some clones in this sample may be carry-over from other donors' samples. The DNA for the CDR3 is TGTGCCAGCAGCAGCCGGGACAGCGGAGGGGGAGAGACCCAGTACTTC. Translated, it gives CASSSRDSGGGETQYF.